This TCR beta chain was recovered during a study of T cells after yellow fever vaccination. Notes on the study in general: Abundant clonotypes from the bulk population could contaminate FACS-sorted repertoires.

Remarks on this clonotype: Its antigen is unknown.

TCRdb processed the 5' RACE reads anew with MiXCR; each CDR3 protein has one entry. Of a few hundred thousand distinct CDR3 sequences detected, 6.2% appear once; the ten largest clones hold roughly 15%. The germline V and J ends were trimmed by 1 base and 1 base, with 9 bases remaining between them. Germline CDR1 reads LNHNV; CDR2 reads YYDKDF (reference sequence). This CDR3 contains 15 residues. The TCR sequence derives from a man aged 25 to 40 who received the YFV17D yellow fever vaccine. The chain links TRBV15 to TRBJ2-3; tentative D call: TRBD2 (5 bases). The sequences come from PBMCs, collected 5 days after the yellow fever booster vaccination. The CDR3 loop is CATSRGGIRTDTQYF. DNA of the CDR3: TGTGCCACCAGCAGAGGAGGGATCCGCACAGATACGCAGTATTTT.